This record covers a single T cell receptor (beta chain). The data were obtained in a study of shared clonotypes between healthy human individuals. Caucasian adults residing in Nashville, Tennessee made up all the donors. Assay execution took place at the deep level. Every immunoSEQ plate was one replicate of a subset's evenly spread DNA. Generated by immunoSEQ multiplex PCR, the TCRdb table keeps only in-frame clones and is missing some. The data contain about 480,000 clones, 79% of them singletons. From germline, CDR1 is SNHLY and CDR2 FYNNEI. CDR3 length: 13 residues. Unmatched junction bases numbered 10, after V lost 6 bases and J lost 10 bases.

Sequencing was done on a sample of PBMCs. The chain employs TRBV2 and TRBJ1-1; TRBD1 agrees at 8 bases. The source is a woman aged 40 to 49 in good health. Some clones in this sample may be carry-over from other donors' samples. CDR3: CASRPDRGGRAFF. Here the CDR3 DNA reads TGTGCCAGCAGACCCGACAGGGGCGGGAGAGCTTTCTTT.